Each of the 4 T cell receptor beta chains below was sequenced from the same sample in a study of cytomegalovirus exposure and HLA in healthy donors (dated by TCRdb to about 2017). The library was prepared using the immunoSEQ multiplex PCR assay. A mixture of 60 forward primers for TCR Vbeta segments and 13 reverse primers for TCR Jbeta segments was used in the multiplex PCR. TCRdb retrieved this table from immuneACCESS and kept in-frame rearrangements only. Not all clones are present; in checked studies, unresolved V genes account for under half, and no reason is known for the remainder. For this sample there are about 270,000 clones; under 80% appear just once. The ten top clones hold under 3% of the sample. Sequencing input: PBMCs. Source of these receptors: a female donor in good health and CMV-seronegative.

The rearrangement uses TRBV19 and TRBJ2-7; no definite D call. The CDR3 is 13 residues long. Germline lookup yields CDR1 LNHDA and CDR2 SQIVND (reference sequence). Trimming removed 0 bases at V and 3 bases at J, with 6 bases between. The CDR3: CASSIEYLYEQYF. In nucleotides, the CDR3 is TGTGCCAGTAGTATAGAGTATCTCTACGAGCAGTACTTC.

This clone was counted a few times. V and J are TRBV7-9 and TRBJ2-7; weak D call: TRBD1 (5 bases). Trimming took off 3 bases at V and 2 bases at J, with 11 bases between the two ends. The CDR3 contains 14 residues. Germline CDR1 and CDR2: SEHNR and FQNEAQ (reference sequence). The CDR3 is CASSLSGNTYEQYF. As DNA, the CDR3 is TGTGCCAGCAGCTTGTCAGGGAACACCTACGAGCAGTACTTC.

For this clone: In the same sample, other DNA sequences code for this CDR3. The V call is TRBV9, the J call TRBJ2-2, with 8 bases lining up with TRBD1. The germline V gene has CDR1 SGDLS and CDR2 YYNGEE. Unmatched junction bases numbered 6, after V lost 5 bases and J lost 0 bases. There are 16 residues in the CDR3. In DNA form, the CDR3 reads TGTGCCAGCAGGGGACCGGGACAGGCGAACACCGGGGAGCTGTTTTTT. This encodes CASRGPGQANTGELFF.

The chain uses TRBV7-9 and TRBJ1-1; no definite D call. V was clipped by 1 base and J by 1 base, with 10 bases between them. The CDR3 has 15 residues. Germline CDR1 and CDR2: SEHNR and FQNEAQ (reference sequence). DNA of the CDR3: TGTGCCAGCAGCTTAGTAGTCGGCGGGAACACTGAAGCTTTCTTT. The encoded protein is CASSLVVGGNTEAFF. Together with reference TRBV7-9 and TRBJ1-1, the CDR3 gives the full variable domain: DTGVSQNPRHKITKRGQNVTFRCDPISEHNRLYWYRQTLGQGPEFLTYFQNEAQLEKSRLLSDRFSAERPKGSFSTLEIQRTEQGDSAMYLCASSLVVGGNTEAFFGQGTRLTVV.